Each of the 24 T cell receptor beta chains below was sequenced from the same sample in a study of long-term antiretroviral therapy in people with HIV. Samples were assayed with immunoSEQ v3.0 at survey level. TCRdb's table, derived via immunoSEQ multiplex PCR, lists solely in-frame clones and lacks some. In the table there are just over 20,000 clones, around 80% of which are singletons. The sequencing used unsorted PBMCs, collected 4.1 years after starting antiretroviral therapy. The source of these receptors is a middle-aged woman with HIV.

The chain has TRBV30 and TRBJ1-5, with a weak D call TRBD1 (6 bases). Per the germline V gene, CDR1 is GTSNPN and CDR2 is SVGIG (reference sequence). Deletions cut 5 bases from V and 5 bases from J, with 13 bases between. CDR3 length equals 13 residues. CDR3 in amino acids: CAWGVRGDQPQHF. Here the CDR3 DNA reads TGTGCCTGGGGGGTCAGGGGAGATCAGCCCCAGCATTTT.

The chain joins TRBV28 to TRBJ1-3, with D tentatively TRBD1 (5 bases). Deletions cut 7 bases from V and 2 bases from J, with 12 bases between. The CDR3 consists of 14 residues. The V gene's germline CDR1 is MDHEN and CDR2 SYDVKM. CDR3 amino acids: CASTRAGTGNTIYF. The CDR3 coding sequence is TGTGCCAGCACCCGAGCAGGGACTGGAAACACCATATATTTT.

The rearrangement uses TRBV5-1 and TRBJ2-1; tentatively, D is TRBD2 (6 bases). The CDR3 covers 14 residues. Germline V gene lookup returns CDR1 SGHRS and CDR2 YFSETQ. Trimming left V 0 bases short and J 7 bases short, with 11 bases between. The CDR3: CASSLEGRSNEQFF. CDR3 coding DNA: TGCGCCAGCAGCTTGGAGGGGAGGTCTAATGAGCAGTTCTTC.

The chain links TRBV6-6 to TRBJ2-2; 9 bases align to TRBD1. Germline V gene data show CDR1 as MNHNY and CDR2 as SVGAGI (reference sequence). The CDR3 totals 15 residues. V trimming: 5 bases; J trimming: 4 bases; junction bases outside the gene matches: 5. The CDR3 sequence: CASSTGGRVTGELFF. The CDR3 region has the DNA TGTGCCAGCAGTACAGGGGGCAGAGTCACCGGGGAGCTGTTTTTT.

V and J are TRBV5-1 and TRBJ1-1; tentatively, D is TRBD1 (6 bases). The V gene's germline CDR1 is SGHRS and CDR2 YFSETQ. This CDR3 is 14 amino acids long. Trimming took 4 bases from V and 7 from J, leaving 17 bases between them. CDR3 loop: CASSAEQGVSEAFF. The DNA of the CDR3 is TGCGCCAGCAGCGCAGAACAGGGTGTCAGTGAAGCTTTCTTT.

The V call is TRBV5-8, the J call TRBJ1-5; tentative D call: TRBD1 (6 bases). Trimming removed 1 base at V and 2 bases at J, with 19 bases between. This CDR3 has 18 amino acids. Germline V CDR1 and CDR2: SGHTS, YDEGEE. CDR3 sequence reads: CASSLSFRGVRGNQPQHF. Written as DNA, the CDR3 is TGTGCCAGCAGCTTGAGTTTCAGGGGCGTGAGAGGCAATCAGCCCCAGCATTTT.

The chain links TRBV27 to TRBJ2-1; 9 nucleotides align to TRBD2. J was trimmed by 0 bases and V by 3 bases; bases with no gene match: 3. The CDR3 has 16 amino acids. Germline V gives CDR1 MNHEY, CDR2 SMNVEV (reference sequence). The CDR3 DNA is TGTGCCAGCAGTTTGGCGGGAGGGAGCTCCTACAATGAGCAGTTCTTC. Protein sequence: CASSLAGGSSYNEQFF.

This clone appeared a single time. This CDR3 reads CASRRDRDMNTEAFF. CDR3 nucleotide sequence: TGTGCCAGCAGACGGGACAGGGACATGAACACTGAAGCTTTCTTT. The rearrangement joins TRBV7-2 to TRBJ1-1, with TRBD1 matching over 9 bases. Per germline, CDR1 SGHTA and CDR2 FQGNSA. The length of the CDR3 is 15 residues. V was clipped by 6 bases and J by 0 bases; unmatched bases: 5.

CDR3 sequence reads: CASSLTGVSGNTIYF. As DNA, the CDR3 is TGTGCCAGCAGCTTGACAGGGGTGTCCGGAAACACCATATATTTT. The V and J genes are TRBV7-9 and TRBJ1-3; 8 nucleotides agree with TRBD1. The V segment lost 3 bases and the J segment 4 bases; nucleotides outside the gene matches: 5. This CDR3 region has 15 residues. Germline values: CDR1 SEHNR, CDR2 FQNEAQ (reference sequence).

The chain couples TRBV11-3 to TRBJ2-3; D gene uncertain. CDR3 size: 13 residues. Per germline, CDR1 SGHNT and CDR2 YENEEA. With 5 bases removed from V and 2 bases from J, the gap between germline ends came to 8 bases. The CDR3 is CASSDFATDTQYF. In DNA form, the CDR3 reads TGTGCCAGCAGCGATTTTGCCACAGATACGCAGTATTTT.

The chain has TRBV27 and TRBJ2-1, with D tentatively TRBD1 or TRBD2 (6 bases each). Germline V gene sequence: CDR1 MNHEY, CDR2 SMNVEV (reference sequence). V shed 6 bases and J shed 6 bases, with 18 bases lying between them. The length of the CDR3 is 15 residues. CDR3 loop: CASRGFVGGVNEQFF. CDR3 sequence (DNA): TGTGCCAGCAGGGGCTTTGTGGGGGGCGTCAATGAGCAGTTCTTC.

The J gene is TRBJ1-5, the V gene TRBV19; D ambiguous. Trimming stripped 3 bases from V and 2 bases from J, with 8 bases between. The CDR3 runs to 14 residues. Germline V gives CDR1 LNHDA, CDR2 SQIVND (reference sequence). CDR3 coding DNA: TGTGCCAGTAGTATGGAAGGGCGCAATCAGCCCCAGCATTTT. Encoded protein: CASSMEGRNQPQHF. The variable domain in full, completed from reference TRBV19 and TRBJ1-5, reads DGGITQSPKYLFRKEGQNVTLSCEQNLNHDAMYWYRQDPGQGLRLIYYSQIVNDFQKGDIAEGYSVSREKKESFPLTVTSAQKNPTAFYLCASSMEGRNQPQHFGDGTRLSIL.

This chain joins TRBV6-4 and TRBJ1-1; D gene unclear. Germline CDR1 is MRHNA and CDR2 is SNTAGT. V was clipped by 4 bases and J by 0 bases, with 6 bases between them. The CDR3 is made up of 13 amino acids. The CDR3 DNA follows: TGTGCCAGCAGTGGTGAACTGAACACTGAAGCTTTCTTT. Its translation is CASSGELNTEAFF.

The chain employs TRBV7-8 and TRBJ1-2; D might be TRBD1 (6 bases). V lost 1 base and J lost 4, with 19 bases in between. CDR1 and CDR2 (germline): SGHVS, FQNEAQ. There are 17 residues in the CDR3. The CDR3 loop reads CASSLGQGLQGIYGYTF. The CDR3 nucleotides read TGTGCCAGCAGCTTAGGCCAGGGGCTCCAGGGGATCTATGGCTACACCTTC. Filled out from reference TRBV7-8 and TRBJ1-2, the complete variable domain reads GAGVSQSPRYKVAKRGQDVALRCDPISGHVSLFWYQQALGQGPEFLTYFQNEAQLDKSGLPSDRFFAERPEGSVSTLKIQRTQQEDSAVYLCASSLGQGLQGIYGYTFGSGTRLTVV.

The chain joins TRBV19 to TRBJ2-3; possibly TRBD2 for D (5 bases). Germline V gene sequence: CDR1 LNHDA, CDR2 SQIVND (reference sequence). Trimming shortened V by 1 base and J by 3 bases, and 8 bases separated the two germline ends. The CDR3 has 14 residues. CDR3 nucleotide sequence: TGTGCCAGTAGTATAGGGACTCAGACAGATACGCAGTATTTT. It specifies CASSIGTQTDTQYF.

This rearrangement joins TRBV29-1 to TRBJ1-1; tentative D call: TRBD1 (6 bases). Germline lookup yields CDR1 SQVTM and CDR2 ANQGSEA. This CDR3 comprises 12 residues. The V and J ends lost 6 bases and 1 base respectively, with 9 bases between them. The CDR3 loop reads CSVLTGNTEAFF. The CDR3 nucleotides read TGCAGCGTCCTGACAGGGAACACTGAAGCTTTCTTT.

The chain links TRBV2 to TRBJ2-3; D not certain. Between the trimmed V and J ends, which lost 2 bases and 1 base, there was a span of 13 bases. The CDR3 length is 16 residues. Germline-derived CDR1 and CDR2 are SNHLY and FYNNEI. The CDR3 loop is CASSERINAGTDTQYF. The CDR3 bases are TGTGCCAGCAGTGAAAGGATCAACGCGGGCACAGATACGCAGTATTTT.

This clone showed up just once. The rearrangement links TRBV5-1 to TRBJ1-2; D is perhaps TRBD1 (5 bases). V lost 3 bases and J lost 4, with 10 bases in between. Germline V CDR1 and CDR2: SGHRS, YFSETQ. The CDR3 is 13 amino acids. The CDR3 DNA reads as TGCGCCAGCAGCTGGGGCTTGAGCTATGGCTACACCTTC. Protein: CASSWGLSYGYTF. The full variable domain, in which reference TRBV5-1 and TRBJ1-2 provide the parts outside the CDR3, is KAGVTQTPRYLIKTRGQQVTLSCSPISGHRSVSWYQQTPGQGLQFLFEYFSETQRNKGNFPGRFSGRQFSNSRSEMNVSTLELGDSALYLCASSWGLSYGYTFGSGTRLTVV.

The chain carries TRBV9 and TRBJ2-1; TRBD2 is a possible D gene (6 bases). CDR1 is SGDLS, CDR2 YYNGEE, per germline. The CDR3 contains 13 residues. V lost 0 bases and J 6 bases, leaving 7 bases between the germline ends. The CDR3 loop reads CASSVALANEQFF. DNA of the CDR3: TGTGCCAGCAGCGTAGCACTAGCCAATGAGCAGTTCTTC.

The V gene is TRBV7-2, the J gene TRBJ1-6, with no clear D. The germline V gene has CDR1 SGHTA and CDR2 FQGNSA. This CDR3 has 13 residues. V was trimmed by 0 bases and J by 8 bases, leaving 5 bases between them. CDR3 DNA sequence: TGTGCCAGCAGCTTAGCCGTAGATTCACCCCTCCACTTT. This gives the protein CASSLAVDSPLHF.

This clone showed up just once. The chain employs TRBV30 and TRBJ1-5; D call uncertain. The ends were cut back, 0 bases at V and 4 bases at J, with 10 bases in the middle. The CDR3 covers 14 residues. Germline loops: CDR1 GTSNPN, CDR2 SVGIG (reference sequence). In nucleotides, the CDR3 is TGTGCCTGGAGTGTAATTCTAGGAAATCAGCCCCAGCATTTT. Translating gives CAWSVILGNQPQHF.

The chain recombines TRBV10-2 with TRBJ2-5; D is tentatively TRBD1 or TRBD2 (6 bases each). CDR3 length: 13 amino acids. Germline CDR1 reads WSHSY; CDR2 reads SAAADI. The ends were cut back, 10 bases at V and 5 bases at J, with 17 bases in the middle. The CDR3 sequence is CATRRGVGETQYF. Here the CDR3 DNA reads TGCGCCACCCGGAGGGGGGTAGGGGAGACCCAGTACTTC.

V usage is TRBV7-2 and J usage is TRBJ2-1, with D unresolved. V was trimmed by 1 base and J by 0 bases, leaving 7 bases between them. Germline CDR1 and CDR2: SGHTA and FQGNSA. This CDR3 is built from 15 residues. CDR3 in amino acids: CASSLGPPSYNEQFF. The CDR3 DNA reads TGTGCCAGCAGCTTAGGGCCCCCCTCCTACAATGAGCAGTTCTTC.

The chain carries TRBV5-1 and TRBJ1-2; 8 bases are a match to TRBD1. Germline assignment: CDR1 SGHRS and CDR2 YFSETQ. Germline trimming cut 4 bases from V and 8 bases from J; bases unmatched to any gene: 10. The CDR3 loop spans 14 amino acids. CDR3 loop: CASSVSGGDRGYTF. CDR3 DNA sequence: TGCGCCAGCAGCGTGTCAGGGGGCGATCGGGGCTACACCTTC.